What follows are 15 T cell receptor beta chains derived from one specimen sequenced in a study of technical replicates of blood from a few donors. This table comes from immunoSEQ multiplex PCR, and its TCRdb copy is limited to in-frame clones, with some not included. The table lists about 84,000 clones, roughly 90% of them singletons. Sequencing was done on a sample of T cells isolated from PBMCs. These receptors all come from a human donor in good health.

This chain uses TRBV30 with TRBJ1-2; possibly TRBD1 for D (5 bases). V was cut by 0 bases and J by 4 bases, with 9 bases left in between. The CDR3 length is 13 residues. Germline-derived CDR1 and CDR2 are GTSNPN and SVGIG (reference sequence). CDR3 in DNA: TGTGCCTGGAGTGTGCGACAGTTCTATGGCTACACCTTC. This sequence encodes CAWSVRQFYGYTF.

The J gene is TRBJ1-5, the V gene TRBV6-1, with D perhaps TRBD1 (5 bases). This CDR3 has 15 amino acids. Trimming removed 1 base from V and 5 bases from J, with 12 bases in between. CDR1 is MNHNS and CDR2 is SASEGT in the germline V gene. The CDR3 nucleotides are TGTGCCAGCAGTGAAGGGACACTTTTCCATCAGCCCCAGCATTTT. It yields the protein CASSEGTLFHQPQHF.

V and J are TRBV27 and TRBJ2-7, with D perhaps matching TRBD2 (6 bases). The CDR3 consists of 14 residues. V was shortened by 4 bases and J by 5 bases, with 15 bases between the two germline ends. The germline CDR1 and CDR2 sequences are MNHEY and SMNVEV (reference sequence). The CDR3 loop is CASSSGSGDDEQYF. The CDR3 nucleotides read TGTGCCAGCAGTTCCGGGTCGGGGGACGACGAGCAGTACTTC.

The CDR3 loop is CASSTPRDRPEAFF. CDR3 in DNA: TGTGCCAGTAGTACGCCCCGGGACAGGCCGGAAGCTTTCTTT. The chain links TRBV19 to TRBJ1-1; 8 bases line up with TRBD1. Germline V gene data show CDR1 as LNHDA and CDR2 as SQIVND (reference sequence). J was trimmed by 8 bases and V by 4 bases; bases with no gene match: 9. CDR3 size: 14 residues.

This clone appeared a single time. CDR3: CASGTSGSDTQYF. The CDR3 coding sequence is TGTGCCAGCGGGACTAGCGGGAGTGATACGCAGTATTTT. The chain uses TRBV19 and TRBJ2-3; 14 nucleotides match TRBD2. Germline lookup yields CDR1 LNHDA and CDR2 SQIVND (reference sequence). The J segment lost 6 bases and the V segment lost 9 bases, leaving 2 bases of the junction unmatched. This CDR3 has 13 residues.

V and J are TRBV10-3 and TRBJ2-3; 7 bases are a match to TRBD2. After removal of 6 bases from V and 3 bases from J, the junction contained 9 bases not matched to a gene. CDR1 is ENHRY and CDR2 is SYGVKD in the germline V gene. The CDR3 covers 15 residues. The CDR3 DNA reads TGTGCCATCAGGGGGGGGATTGGGGTGACAGATACGCAGTATTTT. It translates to CAIRGGIGVTDTQYF.

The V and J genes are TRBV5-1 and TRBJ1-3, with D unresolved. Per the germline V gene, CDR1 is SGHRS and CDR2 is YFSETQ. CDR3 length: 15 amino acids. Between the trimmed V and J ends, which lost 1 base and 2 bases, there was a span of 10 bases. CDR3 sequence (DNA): TGCGCCAGCAGCTTGAGCCATACAGCTGGAAACACCATATATTTT. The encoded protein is CASSLSHTAGNTIYF.

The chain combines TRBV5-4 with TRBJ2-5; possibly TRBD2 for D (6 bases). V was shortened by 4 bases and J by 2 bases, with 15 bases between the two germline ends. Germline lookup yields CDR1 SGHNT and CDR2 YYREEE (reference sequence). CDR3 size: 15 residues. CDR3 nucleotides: TGTGCCAGCAGCCTAGCCTCGGGGGTGCAAGAGACCCAGTACTTC. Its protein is CASSLASGVQETQYF.

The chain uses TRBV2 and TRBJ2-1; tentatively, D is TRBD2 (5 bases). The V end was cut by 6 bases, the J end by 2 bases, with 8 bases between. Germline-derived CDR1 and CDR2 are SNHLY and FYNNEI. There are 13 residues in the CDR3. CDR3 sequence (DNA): TGTGCCAGCAGCCGGGATCCCTACAATGAGCAGTTCTTC. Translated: CASSRDPYNEQFF.

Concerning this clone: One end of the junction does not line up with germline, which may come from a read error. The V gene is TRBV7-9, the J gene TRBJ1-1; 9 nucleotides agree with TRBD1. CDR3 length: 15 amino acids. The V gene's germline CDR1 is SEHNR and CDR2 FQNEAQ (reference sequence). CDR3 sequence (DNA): TGTGCCAGCAGCGACGACAGGGGGGTGAAGACTGAAGCTTTCTTT. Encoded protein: CASSDDRGVKTEAFF.

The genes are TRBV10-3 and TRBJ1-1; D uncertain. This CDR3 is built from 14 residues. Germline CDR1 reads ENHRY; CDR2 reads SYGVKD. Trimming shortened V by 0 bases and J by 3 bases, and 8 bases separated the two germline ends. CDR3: CAISESTKYTEAFF. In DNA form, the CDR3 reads TGTGCCATCAGTGAGTCAACAAAATACACTGAAGCTTTCTTT.

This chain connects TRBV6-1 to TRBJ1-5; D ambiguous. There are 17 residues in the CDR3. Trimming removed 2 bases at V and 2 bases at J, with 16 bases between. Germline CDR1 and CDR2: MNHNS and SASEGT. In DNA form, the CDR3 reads TGTGCCAGCAGTGAATACAACACAGTAATTCGCAATCAGCCCCAGCATTTT. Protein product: CASSEYNTVIRNQPQHF.

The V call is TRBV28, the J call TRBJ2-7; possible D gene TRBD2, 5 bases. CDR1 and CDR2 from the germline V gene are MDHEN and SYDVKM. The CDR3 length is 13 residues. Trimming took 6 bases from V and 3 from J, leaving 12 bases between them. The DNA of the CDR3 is TGTGCCAGCAGGGGTTGGGGAGTCTACGAGCAGTACTTC. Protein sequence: CASRGWGVYEQYF.

The CDR3: CASSLGTGSSYEQYF. The CDR3 region has the DNA TGTGCCAGCAGTCTCGGGACAGGGAGCTCCTACGAGCAGTACTTC. The J gene is TRBJ2-7, the V gene TRBV27; 9 positions agree with TRBD1. The junction had 5 bases not matched to a gene; V was cut back by 5 bases and J by 0 bases. CDR1 is MNHEY, CDR2 SMNVEV, per germline (reference sequence). This CDR3 comprises 15 residues.

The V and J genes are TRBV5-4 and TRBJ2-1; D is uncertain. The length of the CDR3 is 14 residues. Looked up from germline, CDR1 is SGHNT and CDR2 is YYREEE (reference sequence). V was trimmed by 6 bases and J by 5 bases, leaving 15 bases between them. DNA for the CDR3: TGTGCCAGCACAAGACAAGCCAGAGACAATGAGCAGTTCTTC. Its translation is CASTRQARDNEQFF.